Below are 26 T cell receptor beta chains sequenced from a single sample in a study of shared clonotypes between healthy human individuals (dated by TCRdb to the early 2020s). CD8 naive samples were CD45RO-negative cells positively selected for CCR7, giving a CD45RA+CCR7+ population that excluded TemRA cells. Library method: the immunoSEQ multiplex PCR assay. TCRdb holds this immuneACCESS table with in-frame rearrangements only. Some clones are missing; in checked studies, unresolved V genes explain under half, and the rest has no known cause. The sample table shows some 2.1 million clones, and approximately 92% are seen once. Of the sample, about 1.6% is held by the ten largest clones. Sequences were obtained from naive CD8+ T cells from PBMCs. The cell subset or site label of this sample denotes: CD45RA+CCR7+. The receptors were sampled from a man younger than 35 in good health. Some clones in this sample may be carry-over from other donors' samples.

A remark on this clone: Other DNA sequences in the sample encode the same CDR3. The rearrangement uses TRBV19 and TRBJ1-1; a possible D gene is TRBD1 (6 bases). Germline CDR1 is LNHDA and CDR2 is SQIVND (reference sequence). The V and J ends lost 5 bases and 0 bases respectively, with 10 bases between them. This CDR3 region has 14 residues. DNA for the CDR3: TGTGCCAGTAGTTTCAGGGGAGTGAACACTGAAGCTTTCTTT. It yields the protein CASSFRGVNTEAFF. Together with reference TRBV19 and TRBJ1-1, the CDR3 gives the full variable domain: DGGITQSPKYLFRKEGQNVTLSCEQNLNHDAMYWYRQDPGQGLRLIYYSQIVNDFQKGDIAEGYSVSREKKESFPLTVTSAQKNPTAFYLCASSFRGVNTEAFFGQGTRLTVV.

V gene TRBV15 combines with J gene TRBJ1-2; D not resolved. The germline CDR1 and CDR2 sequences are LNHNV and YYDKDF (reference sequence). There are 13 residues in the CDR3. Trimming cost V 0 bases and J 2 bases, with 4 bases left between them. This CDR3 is CATSREGNYGYTF. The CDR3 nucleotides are TGTGCCACCAGCAGAGAGGGAAACTATGGCTACACCTTC.

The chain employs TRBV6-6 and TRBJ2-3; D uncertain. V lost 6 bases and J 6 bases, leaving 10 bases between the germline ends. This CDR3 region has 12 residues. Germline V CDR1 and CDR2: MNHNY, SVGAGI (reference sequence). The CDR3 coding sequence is TGTGCCAGCAGCCAAATAGTGGATACGCAGTATTTT. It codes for CASSQIVDTQYF.

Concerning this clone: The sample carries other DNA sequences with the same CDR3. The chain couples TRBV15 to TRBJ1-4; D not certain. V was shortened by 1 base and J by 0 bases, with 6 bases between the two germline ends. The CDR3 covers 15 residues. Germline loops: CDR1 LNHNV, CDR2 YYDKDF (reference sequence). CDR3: CATSRVIATNEKLFF. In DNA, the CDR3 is TGTGCCACCAGCAGAGTCATTGCAACTAATGAAAAACTGTTTTTT.

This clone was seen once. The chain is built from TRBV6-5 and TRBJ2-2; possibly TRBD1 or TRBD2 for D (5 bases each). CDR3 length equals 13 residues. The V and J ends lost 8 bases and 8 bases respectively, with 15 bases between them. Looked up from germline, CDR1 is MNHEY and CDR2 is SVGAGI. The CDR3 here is CASCEGWGGELFF. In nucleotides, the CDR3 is TGTGCCAGCTGCGAGGGATGGGGGGGGGAGCTGTTTTTT.

The DNA for the CDR3 is TGTGCCAGTAGTATAGATTTTAGGCACGCCAGCCTGAACACTGAAGCTTTCTTT. Amino acid sequence: CASSIDFRHASLNTEAFF. V gene TRBV19 combines with J gene TRBJ1-1; D gene ambiguous. V lost 0 bases, J lost 0 bases, and 17 bases lay in between. The germline V gene encodes CDR1 LNHDA and CDR2 SQIVND (reference sequence). CDR3 size: 18 residues.

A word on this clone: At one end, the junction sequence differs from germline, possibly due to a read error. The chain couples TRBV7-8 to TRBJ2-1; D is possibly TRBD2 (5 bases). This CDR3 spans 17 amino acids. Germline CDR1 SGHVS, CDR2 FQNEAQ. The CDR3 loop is CASSLAGLGGTYNEQFF. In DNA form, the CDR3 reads TGTGCCAGCAGCCTAGCTGGGCTAGGAGGAACCTACAATGAGCAGTTCTTC.

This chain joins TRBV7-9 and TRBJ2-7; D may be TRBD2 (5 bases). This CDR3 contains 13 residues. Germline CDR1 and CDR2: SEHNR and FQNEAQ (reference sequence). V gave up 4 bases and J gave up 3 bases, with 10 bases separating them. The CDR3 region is CASSSRENYEQYF. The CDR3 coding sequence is TGTGCCAGCAGCTCCCGGGAAAACTACGAGCAGTACTTC. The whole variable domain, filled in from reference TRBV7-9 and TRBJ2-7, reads DTGVSQNPRHKITKRGQNVTFRCDPISEHNRLYWYRQTLGQGPEFLTYFQNEAQLEKSRLLSDRFSAERPKGSFSTLEIQRTEQGDSAMYLCASSSRENYEQYFGPGTRLTVT.

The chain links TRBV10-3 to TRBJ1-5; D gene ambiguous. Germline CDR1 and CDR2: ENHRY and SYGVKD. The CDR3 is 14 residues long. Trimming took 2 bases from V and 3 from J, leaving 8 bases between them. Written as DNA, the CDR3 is TGTGCCATCAGTGAGGGGCAGGCCAATCAGCCCCAGCATTTT. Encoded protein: CAISEGQANQPQHF.

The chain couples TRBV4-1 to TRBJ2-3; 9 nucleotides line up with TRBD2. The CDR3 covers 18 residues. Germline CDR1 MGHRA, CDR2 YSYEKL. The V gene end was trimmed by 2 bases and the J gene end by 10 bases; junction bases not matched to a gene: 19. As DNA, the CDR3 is TGCGCCAGCAGCCAACCCATACGGCGGGAGGGCTCGTTGGGGGCGCAGTATTTT. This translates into CASSQPIRREGSLGAQYF.

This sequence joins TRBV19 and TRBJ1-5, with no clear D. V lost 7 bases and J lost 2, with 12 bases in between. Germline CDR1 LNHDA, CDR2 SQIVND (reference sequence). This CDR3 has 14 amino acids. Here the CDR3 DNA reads TGTGCCAGTACGGGAGGGTCCGGCAATCAGCCCCAGCATTTT. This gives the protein CASTGGSGNQPQHF.

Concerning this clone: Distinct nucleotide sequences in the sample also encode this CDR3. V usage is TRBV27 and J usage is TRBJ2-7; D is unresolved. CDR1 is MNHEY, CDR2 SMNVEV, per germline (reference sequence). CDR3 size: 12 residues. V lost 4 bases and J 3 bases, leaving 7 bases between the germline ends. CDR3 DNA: TGTGCCAGCAGTTCTGGGGACTACGAGCAGTACTTC. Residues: CASSSGDYEQYF.

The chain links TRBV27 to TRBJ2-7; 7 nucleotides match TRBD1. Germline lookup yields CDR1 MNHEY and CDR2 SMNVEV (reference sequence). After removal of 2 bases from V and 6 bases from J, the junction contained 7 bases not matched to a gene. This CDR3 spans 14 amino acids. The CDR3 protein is CASSLIGTVSEQYF. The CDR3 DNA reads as TGTGCCAGCAGTTTAATTGGGACAGTCAGCGAGCAGTACTTC.

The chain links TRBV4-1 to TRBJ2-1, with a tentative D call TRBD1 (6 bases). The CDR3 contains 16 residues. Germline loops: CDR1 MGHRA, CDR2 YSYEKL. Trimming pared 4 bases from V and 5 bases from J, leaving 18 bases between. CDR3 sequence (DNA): TGCGCCAGCAGCCTAAAAACCGGGACACAGAACAATGAGCAGTTCTTC. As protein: CASSLKTGTQNNEQFF.

The CDR3 here is CASSISAGESYEQYF. DNA of the CDR3: TGTGCCAGTAGTATTTCGGCGGGAGAGTCCTACGAGCAGTACTTC. The chain employs TRBV19 and TRBJ2-7, with 7 nucleotides matching TRBD2. Trimming cost V 3 bases and J 1 base; bases outside gene matches: 6. CDR3 length: 15 amino acids. Per the germline V gene, CDR1 is LNHDA and CDR2 is SQIVND (reference sequence). Based on the CDR3 plus reference TRBV19 and TRBJ2-7, the full variable domain is DGGITQSPKYLFRKEGQNVTLSCEQNLNHDAMYWYRQDPGQGLRLIYYSQIVNDFQKGDIAEGYSVSREKKESFPLTVTSAQKNPTAFYLCASSISAGESYEQYFGPGTRLTVT.

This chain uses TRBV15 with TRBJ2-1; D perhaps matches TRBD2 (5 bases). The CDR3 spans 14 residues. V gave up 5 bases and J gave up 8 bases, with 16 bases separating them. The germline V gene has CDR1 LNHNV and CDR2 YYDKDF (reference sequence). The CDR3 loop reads CATSLQRHVDEQFF. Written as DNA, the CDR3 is TGTGCCACCAGCTTACAGCGGCATGTCGATGAGCAGTTCTTC.

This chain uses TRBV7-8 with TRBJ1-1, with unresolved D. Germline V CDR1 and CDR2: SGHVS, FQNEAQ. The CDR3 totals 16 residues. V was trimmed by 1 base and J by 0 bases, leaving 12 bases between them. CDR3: CASSLVIGQLNTEAFF. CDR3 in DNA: TGTGCCAGCAGCTTAGTTATCGGGCAGCTGAACACTGAAGCTTTCTTT.

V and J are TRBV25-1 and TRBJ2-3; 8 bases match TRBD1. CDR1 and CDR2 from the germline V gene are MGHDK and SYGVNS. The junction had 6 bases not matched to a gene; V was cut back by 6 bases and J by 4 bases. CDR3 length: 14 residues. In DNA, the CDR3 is TGTGCCAGCAGAAAGGACAGGGAACCAGATACGCAGTATTTT. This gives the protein CASRKDREPDTQYF.

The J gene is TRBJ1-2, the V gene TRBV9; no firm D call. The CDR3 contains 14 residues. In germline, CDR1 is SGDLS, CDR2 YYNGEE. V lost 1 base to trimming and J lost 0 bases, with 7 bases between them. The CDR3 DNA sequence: TGTGCCAGCAGCGTATCGACCGCTAACTATGGCTACACCTTC. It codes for CASSVSTANYGYTF.

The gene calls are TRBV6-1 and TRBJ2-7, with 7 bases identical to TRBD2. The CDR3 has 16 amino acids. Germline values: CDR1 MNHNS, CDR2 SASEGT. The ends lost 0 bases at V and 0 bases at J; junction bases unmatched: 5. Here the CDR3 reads CASSEAISGYSYEQYF. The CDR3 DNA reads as TGTGCCAGCAGTGAAGCTATTAGCGGGTACTCCTACGAGCAGTACTTC.

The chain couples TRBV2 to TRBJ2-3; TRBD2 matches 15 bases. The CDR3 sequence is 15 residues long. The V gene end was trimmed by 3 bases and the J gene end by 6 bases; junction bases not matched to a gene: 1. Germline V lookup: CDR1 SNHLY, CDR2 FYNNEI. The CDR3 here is CASSDGTSGRDTQYF. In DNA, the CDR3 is TGTGCCAGCAGTGACGGGACTAGCGGGAGGGATACGCAGTATTTT.

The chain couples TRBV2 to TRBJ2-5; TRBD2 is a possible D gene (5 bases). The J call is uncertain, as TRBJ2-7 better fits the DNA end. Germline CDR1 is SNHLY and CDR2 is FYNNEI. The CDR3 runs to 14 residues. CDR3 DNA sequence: TGTGCCAGCAGTGAAGACTTGGACTTCTACGAGCAGTACTTC. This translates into CASSEDLDFYEQYF.

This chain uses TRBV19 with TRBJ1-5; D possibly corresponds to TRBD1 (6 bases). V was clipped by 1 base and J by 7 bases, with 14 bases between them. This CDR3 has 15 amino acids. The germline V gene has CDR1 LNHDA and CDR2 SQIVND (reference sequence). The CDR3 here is CASSIGFGGLQPQHF. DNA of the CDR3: TGTGCCAGTAGTATAGGATTTGGGGGGCTACAGCCCCAGCATTTT. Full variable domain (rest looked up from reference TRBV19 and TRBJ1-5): DGGITQSPKYLFRKEGQNVTLSCEQNLNHDAMYWYRQDPGQGLRLIYYSQIVNDFQKGDIAEGYSVSREKKESFPLTVTSAQKNPTAFYLCASSIGFGGLQPQHFGDGTRLSIL.

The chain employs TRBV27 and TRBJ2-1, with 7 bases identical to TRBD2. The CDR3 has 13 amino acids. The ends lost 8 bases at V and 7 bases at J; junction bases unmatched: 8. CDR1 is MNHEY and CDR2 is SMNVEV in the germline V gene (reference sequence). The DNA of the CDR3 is TGTGCCAGCGCTAGCGGCGATAGGAATGAGCAGTTCTTC. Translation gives CASASGDRNEQFF.

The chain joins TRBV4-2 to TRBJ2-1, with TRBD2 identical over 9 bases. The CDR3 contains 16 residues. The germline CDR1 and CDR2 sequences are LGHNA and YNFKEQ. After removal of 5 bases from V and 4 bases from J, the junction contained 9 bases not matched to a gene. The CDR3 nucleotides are TGTGCCAGCAGCAACGTAGCGGGAGAGGGTTACAATGAGCAGTTCTTC. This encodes CASSNVAGEGYNEQFF.

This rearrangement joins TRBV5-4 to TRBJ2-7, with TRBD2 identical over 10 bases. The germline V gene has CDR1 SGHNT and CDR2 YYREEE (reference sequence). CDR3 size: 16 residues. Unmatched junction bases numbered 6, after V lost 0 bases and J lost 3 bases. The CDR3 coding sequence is TGTGCCAGCAGCTTGGCCCTAGCGGGAGTAGGCTACGAGCAGTACTTC. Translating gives CASSLALAGVGYEQYF.